The clone carrying this TCR beta chain was counted ten times or more. Its antigen is still unknown. The read gets to within 3 residues of the CDR3 end, and the germline J gene fills in the rest. The data were produced by immunoSEQ multiplex PCR, yet TCRdb's version contains in-frame clones alone and is incomplete. This record lists more than 20,000 clones, none seen once only, and the top ten clones contain approximately 25%. This sample is drawn from a study of T cell clonality in common variable immunodeficiency. Study-level results: Fewer TCRbeta clones were shared among CVID subjects than controls. In common variable immunodeficiency, TCR beta chains reportedly carried fewer deletions and N-nucleotide insertions. Compared with healthy controls, CVID subjects showed increased TCRbeta clonality, mostly in about a third.

Germline loops: CDR1 LNHDA, CDR2 SQIVND (reference sequence). V lost 1 base and J lost 2, with 11 bases in between. The CDR3 is 15 residues long. Both groups were predominantly of Caucasian heritage. The V and J genes are TRBV19 and TRBJ1-2, with unresolved D. This sequence originates from a human donor with common variable immunodeficiency. The sequenced sample consisted of peripheral blood mononuclear cells. The CDR3 spells CASSIGGGLNYGYTF. The CDR3 bases that were read are TGTGCCAGTAGTATAGGAGGAGGGCTAAACTATGGC.